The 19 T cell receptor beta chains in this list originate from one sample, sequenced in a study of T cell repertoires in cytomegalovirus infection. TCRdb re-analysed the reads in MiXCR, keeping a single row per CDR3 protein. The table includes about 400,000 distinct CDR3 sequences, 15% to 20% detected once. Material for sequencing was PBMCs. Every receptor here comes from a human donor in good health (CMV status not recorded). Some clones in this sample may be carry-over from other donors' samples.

The CDR3 spells CASSQDVRNTEAFF. The DNA of the CDR3 is TGCGCCAGCAGCCAAGACGTCCGGAACACTGAAGCTTTCTTT. The gene calls are TRBV4-1 and TRBJ1-1, with D unclear. The length of the CDR3 is 14 residues. V was cut by 0 bases and J by 1 base, with 6 bases left in between. Germline V lookup: CDR1 MGHRA, CDR2 YSYEKL.

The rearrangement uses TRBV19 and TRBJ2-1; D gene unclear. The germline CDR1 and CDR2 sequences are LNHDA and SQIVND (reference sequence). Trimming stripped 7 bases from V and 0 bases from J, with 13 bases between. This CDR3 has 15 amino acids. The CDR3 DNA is TGTGCCAGTACTCCCTCTCTCAGCTCCTACAATGAGCAGTTCTTC. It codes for CASTPSLSSYNEQFF.

The CDR3 DNA sequence: TGTGCCAGCAGTTTGGCTAGCGGAACCTACAATGAGCAGTTCTTC. It translates to CASSLASGTYNEQFF. The V gene is TRBV12-3 or TRBV12-4, the J gene TRBJ2-1, with 7 positions matching TRBD2. CDR3 length: 15 residues. After removal of 3 bases from V and 2 bases from J, the junction contained 4 bases not matched to a gene.

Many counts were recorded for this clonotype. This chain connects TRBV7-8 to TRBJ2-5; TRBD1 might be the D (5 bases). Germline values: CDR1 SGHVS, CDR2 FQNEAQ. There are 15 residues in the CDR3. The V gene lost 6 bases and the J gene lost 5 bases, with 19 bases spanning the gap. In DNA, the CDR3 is TGTGCCAGCAGTCGGCAGGGCGCCAATTTTGAGACCCAGTACTTC. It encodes CASSRQGANFETQYF.

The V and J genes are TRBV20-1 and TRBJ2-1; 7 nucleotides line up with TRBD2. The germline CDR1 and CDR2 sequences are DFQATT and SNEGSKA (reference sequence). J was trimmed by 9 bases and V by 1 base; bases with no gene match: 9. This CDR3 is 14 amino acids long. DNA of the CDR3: TGCAGTGCTAGAGGGAGTAGCGGGTCTAGTGAGCAGTTCTTC. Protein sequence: CSARGSSGSSEQFF.

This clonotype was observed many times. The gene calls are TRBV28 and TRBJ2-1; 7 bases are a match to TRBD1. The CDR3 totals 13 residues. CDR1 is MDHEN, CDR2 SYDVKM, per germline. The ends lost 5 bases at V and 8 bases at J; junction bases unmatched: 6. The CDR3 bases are TGTGCCAGCAGTACCCACAGGGGTGATGAGCAGTTCTTC. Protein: CASSTHRGDEQFF.

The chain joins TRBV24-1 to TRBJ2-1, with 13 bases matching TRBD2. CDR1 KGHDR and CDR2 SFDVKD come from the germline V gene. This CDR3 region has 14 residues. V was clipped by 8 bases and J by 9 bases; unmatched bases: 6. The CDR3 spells CATIRTSGSIEQFF. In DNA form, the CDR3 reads TGTGCCACCATACGGACTAGCGGGAGTATTGAGCAGTTCTTC.

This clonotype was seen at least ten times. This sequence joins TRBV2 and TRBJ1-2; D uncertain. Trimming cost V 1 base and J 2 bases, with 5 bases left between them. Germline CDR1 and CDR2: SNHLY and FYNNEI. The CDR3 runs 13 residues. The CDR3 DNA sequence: TGTGCCAGCAGTGAAGGGCAGAACTATGGCTACACCTTC. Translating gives CASSEGQNYGYTF.

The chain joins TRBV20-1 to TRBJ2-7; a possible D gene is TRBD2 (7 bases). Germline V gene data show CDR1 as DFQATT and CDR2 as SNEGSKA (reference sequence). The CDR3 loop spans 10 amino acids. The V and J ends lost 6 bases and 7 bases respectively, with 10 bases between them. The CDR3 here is CSAGGPEQYF. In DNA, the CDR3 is TGCAGTGCGGGGGGGCCGGAGCAGTACTTC.

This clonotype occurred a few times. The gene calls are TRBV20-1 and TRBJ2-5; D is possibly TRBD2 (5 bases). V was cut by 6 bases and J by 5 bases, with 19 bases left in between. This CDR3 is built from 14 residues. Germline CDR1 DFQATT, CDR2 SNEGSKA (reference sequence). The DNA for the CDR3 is TGCAGTGCCCGGATCGTGGCTAGCTGGGAGACCCAGTACTTC. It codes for CSARIVASWETQYF.

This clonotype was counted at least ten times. For the CDR3, the DNA is TGTGCCAGCAGCTTAGCGGAGAATACCCCCTGGGAGCAGTACTTC. Translation gives CASSLAENTPWEQYF. This sequence joins TRBV7-2 and TRBJ2-7; D is uncertain. Trimming cost V 0 bases and J 7 bases, with 16 bases left between them. This CDR3 comprises 15 residues. Germline lookup yields CDR1 SGHTA and CDR2 FQGNSA.

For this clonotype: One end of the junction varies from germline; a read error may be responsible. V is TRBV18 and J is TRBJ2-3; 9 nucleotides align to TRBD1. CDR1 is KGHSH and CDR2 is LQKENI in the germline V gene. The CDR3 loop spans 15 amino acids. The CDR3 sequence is CVSSLGTGTTDTQYF. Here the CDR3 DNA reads TGTGTCAGCTCACTTGGGACAGGGACCACAGATACGCAGTATTTT.

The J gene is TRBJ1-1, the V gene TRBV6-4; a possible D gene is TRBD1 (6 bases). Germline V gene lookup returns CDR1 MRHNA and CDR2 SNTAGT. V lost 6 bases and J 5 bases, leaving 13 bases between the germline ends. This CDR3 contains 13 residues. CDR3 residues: CASRPDQGTEAFF. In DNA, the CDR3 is TGTGCCAGCAGACCCGACCAGGGGACTGAAGCTTTCTTT.

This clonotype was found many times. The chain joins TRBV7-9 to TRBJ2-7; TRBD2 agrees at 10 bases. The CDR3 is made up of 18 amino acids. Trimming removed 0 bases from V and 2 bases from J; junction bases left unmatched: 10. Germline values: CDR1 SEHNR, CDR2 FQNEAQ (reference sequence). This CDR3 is CASSLADYLAGATYEQYF. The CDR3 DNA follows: TGTGCCAGCAGCTTAGCTGACTATCTAGCGGGAGCCACCTACGAGCAGTACTTC. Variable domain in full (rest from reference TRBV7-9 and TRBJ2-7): DTGVSQNPRHKITKRGQNVTFRCDPISEHNRLYWYRQTLGQGPEFLTYFQNEAQLEKSRLLSDRFSAERPKGSFSTLEIQRTEQGDSAMYLCASSLADYLAGATYEQYFGPGTRLTVT.

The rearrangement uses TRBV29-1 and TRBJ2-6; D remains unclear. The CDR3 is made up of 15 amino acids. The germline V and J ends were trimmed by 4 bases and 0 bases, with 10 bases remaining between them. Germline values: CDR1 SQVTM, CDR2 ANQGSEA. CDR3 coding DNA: TGCAGCGTTGGCATTACCTACTCTGGGGCCAACGTCCTGACTTTC. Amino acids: CSVGITYSGANVLTF.

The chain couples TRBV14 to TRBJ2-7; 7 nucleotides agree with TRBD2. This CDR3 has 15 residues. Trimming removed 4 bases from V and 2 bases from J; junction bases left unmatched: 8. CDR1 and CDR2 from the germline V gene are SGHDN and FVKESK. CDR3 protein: CASSRRREPTYEQYF. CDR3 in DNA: TGTGCCAGCAGCCGGAGGCGGGAGCCAACCTACGAGCAGTACTTC.

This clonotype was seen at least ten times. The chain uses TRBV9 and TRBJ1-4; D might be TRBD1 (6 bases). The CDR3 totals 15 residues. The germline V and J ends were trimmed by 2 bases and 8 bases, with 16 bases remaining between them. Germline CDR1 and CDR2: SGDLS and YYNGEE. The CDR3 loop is CASSVTGGHGEKLFF. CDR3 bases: TGTGCCAGCAGCGTCACCGGGGGCCACGGGGAAAAACTGTTTTTT.

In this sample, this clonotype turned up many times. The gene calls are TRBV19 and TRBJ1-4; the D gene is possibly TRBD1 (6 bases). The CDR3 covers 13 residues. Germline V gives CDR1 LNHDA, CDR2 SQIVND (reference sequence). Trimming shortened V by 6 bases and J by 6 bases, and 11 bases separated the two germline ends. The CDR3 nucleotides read TGTGCCAGTAGCCATGCAGGGGATGAAAAACTGTTTTTT. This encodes CASSHAGDEKLFF.

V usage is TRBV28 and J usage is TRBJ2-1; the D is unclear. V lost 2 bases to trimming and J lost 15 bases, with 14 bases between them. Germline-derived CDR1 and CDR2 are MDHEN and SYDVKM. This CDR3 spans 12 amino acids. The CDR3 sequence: CASSLRLEALFF. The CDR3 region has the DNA TGTGCCAGCAGTTTACGCCTAGAGGCTCTGTTCTTC.